One sample yielded the 21 T cell receptor beta chains listed below, sequenced in a study of post-analysis software for immune sequencing data. Whole-study findings and limits: A handful of TRBV segments were significantly more frequent in patients than in controls. TRBV5-6, TRBV5-1 and TRBV20-1 were among these segments.

Antigens for these TCRs are unknown. Each TCR beta cDNA library carried unique molecular identifiers. A single record per CDR3 protein comes from TCRdb applying MiXCR to the PCR reads. The sample lists about 560,000 distinct CDR3 sequences, roughly 46% occurring once. Material: blood. The origin of the receptors is a girl aged 5-17 years with multiple sclerosis.

In DNA form, the CDR3 reads TGCGCCAGCCCCCCGACCCTCCACTTT. Its translation is CASPPTLHF. The V call is TRBV5-1, the J call TRBJ1-6, with D hard to call. The germline V gene encodes CDR1 SGHRS and CDR2 YFSETQ. This CDR3 contains 9 residues. The V end was cut by 7 bases, the J end by 14 bases, with 7 bases between.

The gene calls are TRBV5-1 and TRBJ2-7; D is perhaps TRBD1 (5 bases). This CDR3 region has 14 residues. The germline gives CDR1 SGHRS, CDR2 YFSETQ. Trimming took off 4 bases at V and 4 bases at J, with 15 bases between the two ends. DNA for the CDR3: TGCGCCAGCAGCATTCTTAGGGGCAAGTACGAGCAGTACTTC. It encodes CASSILRGKYEQYF.

To note about this clonotype: The junction differs from germline at one of its ends, possibly a read error. The rearrangement uses TRBV9 and TRBJ2-5, with 9 positions matching TRBD1. Looked up from germline, CDR1 is SGDLS and CDR2 is YYNGEE. The CDR3 runs 15 residues. The CDR3 sequence is CTSSATGGKKETQYF. CDR3 in DNA: TGTACCAGCAGCGCGACAGGGGGTAAAAAAGAGACCCAGTACTTC.

This chain uses TRBV9 with TRBJ2-6; D not certain. Trimming left V 2 bases short and J 2 bases short, with 2 bases between. Germline V lookup: CDR1 SGDLS, CDR2 YYNGEE. The CDR3 totals 13 residues. In nucleotides, the CDR3 is TGTGCCAGCAGCGTTCCTGGGGCCAACGTCCTGACTTTC. Encoded protein: CASSVPGANVLTF.

This clonotype came up a few times. This chain joins TRBV5-1 and TRBJ2-5; possible D gene TRBD2, 5 bases. V was trimmed by 2 bases and J by 2 bases, leaving 10 bases between them. The CDR3 runs to 14 residues. Germline V CDR1 and CDR2: SGHRS, YFSETQ. The CDR3, as DNA: TGCGCCAGCAGCTTCGTTTCGGGACAAGAGACCCAGTACTTC. Translating gives CASSFVSGQETQYF.

This clonotype was found a few times. The chain recombines TRBV12-3 or TRBV12-4 with TRBJ2-4; 7 nucleotides line up with TRBD1. Losses at the gene ends were 8 bases for V and 2 bases for J; bases not matched to a gene: 9. The CDR3 spans 15 residues. The CDR3, as DNA: TGTGCCAGCGCGAGACAGGGTAGAACCAAAAACATTCAGTACTTC. It translates to CASARQGRTKNIQYF.

This sequence joins TRBV5-1 and TRBJ2-5; 14 bases match TRBD2. The length of the CDR3 is 18 residues. The germline V gene has CDR1 SGHRS and CDR2 YFSETQ. Unmatched junction bases numbered 8, after V lost 0 bases and J lost 4 bases. CDR3 in amino acids: CASSLDGTSGRRRETQYF. The CDR3 region has the DNA TGCGCCAGCAGCTTGGATGGGACTAGCGGGAGAAGGAGAGAGACCCAGTACTTC. The variable domain in full, completed from reference TRBV5-1 and TRBJ2-5, reads KAGVTQTPRYLIKTRGQQVTLSCSPISGHRSVSWYQQTPGQGLQFLFEYFSETQRNKGNFPGRFSGRQFSNSRSEMNVSTLELGDSALYLCASSLDGTSGRRRETQYFGPGTRLLVL.

The chain is built from TRBV6-6 and TRBJ1-1; D unclear. Germline values: CDR1 MNHNY, CDR2 SVGAGI (reference sequence). V was trimmed by 2 bases and J by 0 bases, leaving 13 bases between them. This CDR3 has 16 residues. The CDR3 DNA reads TGTGCCAGCAGTTACCTACCGACGGGTATGAACACTGAAGCTTTCTTT. This codes for CASSYLPTGMNTEAFF.

J is TRBJ1-2 and V is TRBV28, with D perhaps matching TRBD1 (5 bases). This CDR3 has 14 amino acids. Trimming shortened V by 6 bases and J by 7 bases, and 18 bases separated the two germline ends. Germline CDR1 reads MDHEN; CDR2 reads SYDVKM. CDR3 protein: CASSPGGAWGGYTF. CDR3 DNA: TGTGCCAGCAGCCCAGGAGGGGCCTGGGGTGGCTACACCTTC.

This clonotype was counted only a few times. This sequence joins TRBV2 and TRBJ2-7, with D uncertain. The length of the CDR3 is 15 residues. V lost 1 base to trimming and J lost 0 bases, with 10 bases between them. Per germline, CDR1 SNHLY and CDR2 FYNNEI. In nucleotides, the CDR3 is TGTGCCAGCAGTGAAGATCTGGGCCACTCCTACGAGCAGTACTTC. Amino acid sequence: CASSEDLGHSYEQYF. The full variable domain, rest sourced from reference TRBV2 and TRBJ2-7, is EPEVTQTPSHQVTQMGQEVILRCVPISNHLYFYWYRQILGQKVEFLVSFYNNEISEKSEIFDDQFSVERPDGSNFTLKIRSTKLEDSAMYFCASSEDLGHSYEQYFGPGTRLTVT.

A note on this clonotype: This clone may be a read error of a much larger clone one base away. This sequence joins TRBV4-1 and TRBJ2-1; D is uncertain. This CDR3 is 14 amino acids long. V was trimmed by 4 bases and J by 5 bases, leaving 12 bases between them. Germline CDR1 reads MGHRA; CDR2 reads YSYEKL. CDR3: CASSREAPDNEQFF. CDR3 bases: TGCGCCAGCAGCCGAGAGGCGCCAGACAATGAGCAGTTCTTC.

The J gene is TRBJ2-1, the V gene TRBV20-1; D remains ambiguous. The V gene lost 3 bases and the J gene lost 7 bases, with 13 bases spanning the gap. The CDR3 consists of 13 residues. The germline gives CDR1 DFQATT, CDR2 SNEGSKA (reference sequence). Written as DNA, the CDR3 is TGCAGTGCTAGGCAGGCGACACGAAATGAGCAGTTCTTC. This encodes CSARQATRNEQFF.

This clonotype has a handful of counts. The chain couples TRBV5-1 to TRBJ2-1; D assignment may be TRBD1 or TRBD2 (6 bases each). The CDR3 totals 13 residues. Trimming shortened V by 4 bases and J by 9 bases, and 14 bases separated the two germline ends. Germline CDR1 and CDR2: SGHRS and YFSETQ. CDR3 in DNA: TGCGCCAGCAGCAATCTGGGGGGCGGTGAGCAGTTCTTC. It specifies CASSNLGGGEQFF.

This clonotype was seen a few times. The chain couples TRBV5-1 to TRBJ2-1; unclear D gene. V was trimmed by 2 bases and J by 1 base, leaving 7 bases between them. This CDR3 has 14 residues. Germline assignment: CDR1 SGHRS and CDR2 YFSETQ. The CDR3 region is CASSFAASYNEQFF. The CDR3 bases are TGCGCCAGCAGCTTCGCAGCATCCTACAATGAGCAGTTCTTC.

This clonotype has a handful of counts. The chain couples TRBV23-1 to TRBJ2-7, with 8 bases aligning to TRBD1. TRBV23-1 qualifies as an ORF whose function is uncertain. There are 10 residues in the CDR3. J was trimmed by 4 bases and V by 11 bases; bases with no gene match: 1. Here the CDR3 reads CAGQGYEQYF. The CDR3 coding sequence is TGCGCCGGACAGGGTTACGAGCAGTACTTC.

This clonotype has a handful of counts. The rearrangement joins TRBV6-5 to TRBJ1-2, with a weak D call TRBD1 (5 bases). The CDR3 is made up of 13 amino acids. Germline CDR1 reads MNHEY; CDR2 reads SVGAGI. Trimming shortened V by 6 bases and J by 2 bases, and 10 bases separated the two germline ends. CDR3 nucleotide sequence: TGTGCCAGCAGGGAACAGGAGAACTATGGCTACACCTTC. It is translated as CASREQENYGYTF.

V and J are TRBV28 and TRBJ1-4; D gene ambiguous. Germline CDR1 is MDHEN and CDR2 is SYDVKM. Trimming removed 2 bases from V and 0 bases from J, with 4 bases in between. This CDR3 is 14 amino acids long. As DNA, the CDR3 is TGTGCCAGCAGTTTAAGGGCAACTAATGAAAAACTGTTTTTT. It specifies CASSLRATNEKLFF. Looking up the rest from reference TRBV28 and TRBJ1-4 gives the full variable domain: DVKVTQSSRYLVKRTGEKVFLECVQDMDHENMFWYRQDPGLGLRLIYFSYDVKMKEKGDIPEGYSVSREKKERFSLILESASTNQTSMYLCASSLRATNEKLFFGSGTQLSVL.

This clonotype was detected many times. The J gene is TRBJ2-1, the V gene TRBV5-6; 8 positions agree with TRBD1. The V gene's germline CDR1 is SGHDT and CDR2 YYEEEE. The CDR3 runs to 12 residues. Trimming took 6 bases from V and 9 from J; bases not matched to a gene: 5. The CDR3 loop is CASTRTGSEQFF. The CDR3 DNA sequence: TGTGCCAGCACCAGGACAGGGTCTGAGCAGTTCTTC.

This clonotype was observed a handful of times. The J gene is TRBJ2-7, the V gene TRBV15, with D tentatively TRBD1 or TRBD2 (5 bases each). The length of the CDR3 is 14 residues. V was cut by 1 base and J by 2 bases, with 9 bases left in between. Germline-derived CDR1 and CDR2 are LNHNV and YYDKDF (reference sequence). The CDR3: CATSRVWGTYEQYF. The CDR3 nucleotides read TGTGCCACCAGCAGAGTATGGGGGACCTACGAGCAGTACTTC.

This clonotype was seen a handful of times. V is TRBV5-1 and J is TRBJ2-7; D might be TRBD1 or TRBD2, each matching 5 bases. The length of the CDR3 is 14 residues. CDR1 and CDR2 from the germline V gene are SGHRS and YFSETQ. Trimming pared 2 bases from V and 5 bases from J, leaving 14 bases between. This CDR3 reads CASSFYGTEDEQYF. CDR3 nucleotide sequence: TGCGCCAGCAGCTTCTACGGGACGGAGGACGAGCAGTACTTC.

This rearrangement joins TRBV11-2 to TRBJ2-1; 8 nucleotides agree with TRBD2. The V gene's germline CDR1 is SGHAT and CDR2 FQNNGV. This CDR3 comprises 17 residues. The V segment lost 5 bases and the J segment 3 bases; nucleotides outside the gene matches: 12. The CDR3 nucleotides are TGTGCCAGCAGCCCTCTCCCGGGTAGCGGGAACTACAATGAGCAGTTCTTC. Translated, it gives CASSPLPGSGNYNEQFF.